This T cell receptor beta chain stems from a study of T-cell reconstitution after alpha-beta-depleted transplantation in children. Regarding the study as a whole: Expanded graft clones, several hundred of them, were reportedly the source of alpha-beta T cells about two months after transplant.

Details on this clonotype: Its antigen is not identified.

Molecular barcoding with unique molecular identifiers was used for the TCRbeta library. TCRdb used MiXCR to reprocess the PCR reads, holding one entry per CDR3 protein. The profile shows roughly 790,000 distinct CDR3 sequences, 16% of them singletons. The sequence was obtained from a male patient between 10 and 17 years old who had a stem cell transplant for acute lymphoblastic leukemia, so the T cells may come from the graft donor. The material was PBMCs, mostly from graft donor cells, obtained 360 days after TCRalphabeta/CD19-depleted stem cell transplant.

The CDR3 bases are TGTGCCAGCAGCTTAGTGGTTAGGCGGGACAGCTCCTACAATGAGCAGTTCTTC. It codes for CASSLVVRRDSSYNEQFF. The rearrangement uses TRBV11-1 and TRBJ2-1, with D tentatively TRBD1 (7 bases). The CDR3 totals 18 residues. V was shortened by 1 base and J by 0 bases, with 16 bases between the two germline ends. Germline V gene lookup returns CDR1 SGHAT and CDR2 FQDESV (reference sequence).